The 5 T cell receptor beta chains below all came from one sample that was sequenced in a study of blood T cells in healthy people across ages. With a J-beta primer mix and a sample-barcoded 5' primer, a second PCR ran roughly 7 to 11 cycles. MiXCR was run by TCRdb on the 5' RACE reads, yielding one entry per CDR3 protein. The sample holds hundreds of thousands of distinct CDR3 sequences; roughly 56% are singletons and the top ten take 20% to 30%. The sample comprised blood. The receptors originated from a man aged 35-49 years in good health.

The V and J genes are TRBV15 and TRBJ1-6; D uncertain. The CDR3 consists of 13 residues. Germline CDR1 and CDR2: LNHNV and YYDKDF (reference sequence). With 1 base removed from V and 9 bases from J, the gap between germline ends came to 7 bases. The CDR3 DNA follows: TGTGCCACCAGCAGAGGTTCGGGTTCACCCCTCCACTTT. Translating it yields CATSRGSGSPLHF.

The rearrangement uses TRBV3-1 and TRBJ2-5; D gene ambiguous. The CDR3 length is 14 residues. Germline V gives CDR1 LGHDT, CDR2 YNNKEL (reference sequence). The ends were cut back, 4 bases at V and 4 bases at J, with 13 bases in the middle. The CDR3 nucleotides are TGTGCCAGCAGCCCGTGGGCAGGTTTAGAGACCCAGTACTTC. This encodes CASSPWAGLETQYF.

The chain combines TRBV4-1 with TRBJ2-1, with 14 bases that match TRBD2. Germline V gene sequence: CDR1 MGHRA, CDR2 YSYEKL. V shed 3 bases and J 14 bases; nucleotides not matched to a gene: 12. This CDR3 is built from 16 residues. CDR3 amino acids: CASSQREGLAGEGEFF. The CDR3 coding sequence is TGCGCCAGCAGCCAGCGAGAGGGACTAGCGGGAGAGGGCGAGTTCTTC.

The V and J genes are TRBV5-1 and TRBJ2-1; D gene ambiguous. Trimming cost V 5 bases and J 0 bases, with 12 bases left between them. The CDR3 is 15 amino acids. Germline V gene data show CDR1 as SGHRS and CDR2 as YFSETQ. CDR3 DNA: TGCGCCAGCAGATCAGTCCCAAGCTCCTACAATGAGCAGTTCTTC. It yields the protein CASRSVPSSYNEQFF.

This clonotype was observed a few times. The chain uses TRBV28 and TRBJ2-3, with 7 bases aligning to TRBD2. The CDR3 has 15 residues. V trimming: 7 bases; J trimming: 3 bases; junction bases outside the gene matches: 10. CDR1 is MDHEN, CDR2 SYDVKM, per germline. CDR3 loop: CASTLGGKGTDTQYF. DNA of the CDR3: TGTGCCAGCACCCTGGGGGGGAAAGGGACAGATACGCAGTATTTT.